The T cell receptor beta chain under discussion was sequenced for a study of T cells of healthy individuals. This clonotype was seen more than once but under ten times. A single record per CDR3 protein comes from TCRdb applying MiXCR to the 5' RACE reads. The data hold some 85,000 distinct CDR3 sequences, with 4% to 5.5% observed a single time. The receptor was derived from a female donor in good health.

In DNA form, the CDR3 reads TGCAGCGTTGAATCTAGGACGCCCTGGGGCTACACCTTC. Its protein is CSVESRTPWGYTF. The rearrangement uses TRBV29-1 and TRBJ1-2; D gene unclear. In germline, CDR1 is SQVTM, CDR2 ANQGSEA. The CDR3 loop spans 13 amino acids. The V end was cut by 2 bases, the J end by 8 bases, with 15 bases between.